This TCR beta chain was profiled in a study of sequential checkpoint blockade in melanoma. For the study at large: TCRβ was sequenced from DNA of 91 pretreatment tumors.

Repertoires were generated with immunoSEQ multiplex PCR, while TCRdb's copy carries only in-frame clones and drops some. Of some 10,000 clones detected, about 25% appear once; the ten largest clones hold roughly 19%. Study-level findings and limits: Mutational load did not correlate with tumor T-cell fraction or clonality.

Regarding this clone: Its antigen remains unknown.

Specified treatment: randomized to nivolumab then ipilimumab (arm A) or the reverse (arm B). Patients had received no earlier DNA-damaging chemotherapy. Germline assignment: CDR1 KGHSH and CDR2 LQKENI. With 2 bases removed from V and 5 bases from J, the gap between germline ends came to 11 bases. The CDR3 has 14 residues. The chain is built from TRBV18 and TRBJ2-3; D is uncertain. The sequence was collected from a human donor with melanoma. The specimen was tumor tissue (inferred from file names), collected from a patient given nivolumab and ipilimumab in sequence. The CDR3 DNA sequence: TGTGCCAGCTCACCATGGAGTGAGCAAGATACGCAGTATTTT. Its translation is CASSPWSEQDTQYF.